Included here is one T cell receptor beta chain sequence, with context. The antigen remains unidentified. These data originate in a study of cytomegalovirus exposure and HLA in healthy donors. Study-level findings and limits: Presence/absence analyses treated sequencing depth as roughly uniform across donors. In a later analysis, a genetic analysis reported fewer productive-TCR N-insertions in an Asian-associated ancestry cluster than the cohort average. Rates of TCR association differed by HLA locus in a later analysis, with DRB1 highest and HLA-C lowest. Reports described diagnosis of cytomegalovirus status by the classifier as highly specific and sensitive.

Vbeta (60) and Jbeta (13) primers were used in the PCR. Profiled with immunoSEQ multiplex PCR; TCRdb holds only in-frame clones, not every one. The repertoire holds over 150,000 clones, with 75% to 90% as singletons. The ends were cut back, 1 base at V and 2 bases at J, with 15 bases in the middle. CDR1 and CDR2 (germline): SQVTM, ANQGSEA. This CDR3 is 15 amino acids long. The source material was PBMCs. The TCR originated in a human donor in good health. This chain links TRBV29-1 with TRBJ2-7; possibly TRBD1 for D (7 bases). DNA for the CDR3: TGCAGCGTTGAAGTCGTCAGGGGGAGGCCCTACGAGCAGTACTTC. Its translation: CSVEVVRGRPYEQYF.